The 24 T cell receptor beta chains reported below all come from one sample, sequenced in a study of blood T cell repertoires in COVID-19. Data came from immunoSEQ multiplex PCR; TCRdb stores just in-frame clones and leaves some out. The table shows about 220,000 clones, with roughly 80% occurring only once. Input material: PBMCs or T cells enriched from blood (not recorded which). These receptors were obtained from a middle-aged woman with acute COVID-19.

This sequence joins TRBV5-4 and TRBJ1-1; D might be TRBD1 (5 bases). Trimming shortened V by 1 base and J by 1 base, and 8 bases separated the two germline ends. The CDR3 has 14 residues. Germline values: CDR1 SGHNT, CDR2 YYREEE (reference sequence). CDR3: CASSLFRENTEAFF. CDR3 nucleotides: TGTGCCAGCAGCTTGTTCAGGGAGAACACTGAAGCTTTCTTT.

This clone was detected once. Here the CDR3 DNA reads TGTGCCAGCAGCCAAAGGACAGGAATAGCTTTCTTT. Translation: CASSQRTGIAFF. The V call is TRBV4-2, the J call TRBJ1-1; TRBD1 matches at 7 bases. Germline V CDR1 and CDR2: LGHNA, YNFKEQ. The CDR3 has 12 residues. J was trimmed by 10 bases and V by 2 bases; bases with no gene match: 4.

This chain connects TRBV25-1 to TRBJ2-1, with D possibly matching TRBD2 (5 bases). CDR3 length: 16 residues. V lost 5 bases and J 6 bases, leaving 20 bases between the germline ends. The V gene's germline CDR1 is MGHDK and CDR2 SYGVNS. CDR3 residues: CASSPLEREVVNEQFF. The CDR3 DNA reads TGTGCCAGCAGTCCCCTGGAGAGGGAAGTTGTCAATGAGCAGTTCTTC.

The V gene is TRBV10-3, the J gene TRBJ2-3; 9 bases agree with TRBD2. This CDR3 region has 16 residues. V was clipped by 3 bases and J by 4 bases; unmatched bases: 8. Germline loops: CDR1 ENHRY, CDR2 SYGVKD. CDR3 in DNA: TGTGCCATCAGTGAAGGGCGGGGGGGCCTTTCAGATACGCAGTATTTT. This sequence encodes CAISEGRGGLSDTQYF.

The chain carries TRBV14 and TRBJ2-1; 8 bases align to TRBD2. CDR3 size: 14 residues. V lost 0 bases to trimming and J lost 12 bases; unmatched junction nucleotides: 7. The germline V gene has CDR1 SGHDN and CDR2 FVKESK. Written as DNA, the CDR3 is TGTGCCAGCAGCCAAGATTCGTTCGGGAGGGGGCAGTTCTTC. Encoded protein: CASSQDSFGRGQFF.

CDR3: CAWKTGTHGNTIYF. The CDR3 nucleotides are TGTGCCTGGAAGACAGGGACCCATGGAAACACCATATATTTT. The gene calls are TRBV30 and TRBJ1-3, with 7 bases matching TRBD1. J was trimmed by 3 bases and V by 4 bases; bases with no gene match: 6. The CDR3 is 14 amino acids. Germline loops: CDR1 GTSNPN, CDR2 SVGIG (reference sequence). Filled out from reference TRBV30 and TRBJ1-3, the complete variable domain reads SQTIHQWPATLVQPVGSPLSLECTVEGTSNPNLYWYRQAAGRGLQLLFYSVGIGQISSEVPQNLSASRPQDRQFILSSKKLLLSDSGFYLCAWKTGTHGNTIYFGEGSWLTVV.

This clone was detected only once. The V and J genes are TRBV27 and TRBJ1-2; 10 bases are a match to TRBD1. The CDR3 length is 14 residues. Germline values: CDR1 MNHEY, CDR2 SMNVEV (reference sequence). J was trimmed by 2 bases and V by 6 bases; bases with no gene match: 3. The CDR3 bases are TGTGCCAGCAGGGGGGGACAGGGGAACTATGGCTACACCTTC. It translates to CASRGGQGNYGYTF.

This chain uses TRBV18 with TRBJ1-2; the match to TRBD1 covers 10 bases. The CDR3 loop spans 15 amino acids. CDR1 KGHSH and CDR2 LQKENI come from the germline V gene. V gave up 2 bases and J gave up 4 bases; unmatched junction bases: 4. The DNA for the CDR3 is TGTGCCAGCTCACCAGGGACAGGGGATCTCTATGGCTACACCTTC. It yields the protein CASSPGTGDLYGYTF.

This clone occurred a few times. The chain joins TRBV14 to TRBJ1-3, with D possibly matching TRBD1 (5 bases). The CDR3 is made up of 15 amino acids. V was cut by 2 bases and J by 0 bases, with 8 bases left in between. The germline CDR1 and CDR2 sequences are SGHDN and FVKESK. CDR3 region: CASSQTGISGNTIYF. The CDR3 bases are TGTGCCAGCAGCCAAACAGGAATCTCTGGAAACACCATATATTTT.

CDR3 loop: CASSSDWEGTEAFF. CDR3 sequence (DNA): TGTGCCAGCAGCTCGGACTGGGAGGGCACTGAAGCTTTCTTT. This chain connects TRBV11-1 to TRBJ1-1, with D unresolved. This CDR3 is built from 14 residues. Germline CDR1 and CDR2: SGHAT and FQDESV (reference sequence). V lost 4 bases and J lost 4, with 13 bases in between. The full variable domain, rest sourced from reference TRBV11-1 and TRBJ1-1, is EAEVAQSPRYKITEKSQAVAFWCDPISGHATLYWYRQILGQGPELLVQFQDESVVDDSQLPKDRFSAERLKGVDSTLKIQPAELGDSAMYLCASSSDWEGTEAFFGQGTRLTVV.

This chain joins TRBV10-2 and TRBJ2-1, with D unresolved. From germline, CDR1 is WSHSY and CDR2 SAAADI. CDR3 length equals 12 residues. Trimming removed 7 bases at V and 3 bases at J, with 7 bases between. The CDR3 DNA reads as TGCGCCAGCACGGAGCGCTACAATGAGCAGTTCTTC. It codes for CASTERYNEQFF.

The CDR3 here is CASSSAGTKTQYF. CDR3 bases: TGTGCCAGCAGCTCGGCAGGTACCAAGACCCAGTACTTC. The chain couples TRBV7-9 to TRBJ2-5; no clear D gene. The CDR3 runs 13 residues. V lost 4 bases to trimming and J lost 6 bases, with 12 bases between them. Germline CDR1 is SEHNR and CDR2 is FQNEAQ (reference sequence).

This sequence joins TRBV5-4 and TRBJ1-2, with a possible D match to TRBD1 (6 bases). This CDR3 is 13 amino acids long. Germline CDR1 and CDR2: SGHNT and YYREEE (reference sequence). Trimming removed 5 bases at V and 3 bases at J, with 11 bases between. The CDR3 sequence: CASSQGGDYGYTF. The CDR3 DNA is TGTGCCAGCAGTCAAGGGGGAGACTATGGCTACACCTTC.

This clone was observed a handful of times. This sample includes further DNA sequences coding for the same CDR3. The chain is built from TRBV5-1 and TRBJ2-2, with D perhaps matching TRBD1 (6 bases). Germline V gene data show CDR1 as SGHRS and CDR2 as YFSETQ. Between the trimmed V and J ends, which lost 3 bases and 1 base, there was a span of 7 bases. This CDR3 comprises 14 residues. CDR3 residues: CASSSTGNTGELFF. Written as DNA, the CDR3 is TGCGCCAGCAGCTCGACAGGGAACACCGGGGAGCTGTTTTTT. The full variable domain, its missing parts supplied by reference TRBV5-1 and TRBJ2-2, is KAGVTQTPRYLIKTRGQQVTLSCSPISGHRSVSWYQQTPGQGLQFLFEYFSETQRNKGNFPGRFSGRQFSNSRSEMNVSTLELGDSALYLCASSSTGNTGELFFGEGSRLTVL.

This clone was seen more than once but under ten times. The rearrangement joins TRBV18 to TRBJ2-3, with D perhaps TRBD2 (5 bases). Germline values: CDR1 KGHSH, CDR2 LQKENI. This CDR3 region has 13 residues. V was shortened by 8 bases and J by 4 bases, with 13 bases between the two germline ends. CDR3 bases: TGTGCCAGCCTTGATACGAGGGCAGATACGCAGTATTTT. Translation: CASLDTRADTQYF.

V is TRBV4-1 and J is TRBJ1-2; D unresolved. There are 15 residues in the CDR3. CDR1 MGHRA and CDR2 YSYEKL come from the germline V gene. V lost 1 base and J 7 bases, leaving 16 bases between the germline ends. The CDR3, as DNA: TGCGCCAGCAGCCAAGGTGGCAGCCGGGTCCCTGGCTACACCTTC. Translating gives CASSQGGSRVPGYTF.

V usage is TRBV30 and J usage is TRBJ2-1; the match to TRBD1 covers 7 bases. The CDR3 has 14 residues. The V gene end was trimmed by 0 bases and the J gene end by 5 bases; junction bases not matched to a gene: 4. The V gene's germline CDR1 is GTSNPN and CDR2 SVGIG (reference sequence). The CDR3: CAWSVGTAHNEQFF. DNA of the CDR3: TGTGCCTGGAGTGTGGGGACAGCGCACAATGAGCAGTTCTTC.

This rearrangement joins TRBV7-9 to TRBJ2-2; weak D call: TRBD1 (6 bases). V dropped 8 bases and J dropped 5 bases, with 15 bases sitting between them. CDR1 SEHNR and CDR2 FQNEAQ come from the germline V gene (reference sequence). The CDR3 is made up of 14 amino acids. DNA for the CDR3: TGTGCCAGCCTCCGGGACACCTCAACCGGGGAGCTGTTTTTT. Encoded protein: CASLRDTSTGELFF.

The chain joins TRBV16 to TRBJ2-7; possibly TRBD1 for D (5 bases). The CDR3 runs to 17 residues. Germline CDR1 KGHSY, CDR2 FQNENV. Trimming stripped 4 bases from V and 3 bases from J, with 22 bases between. CDR3 in amino acids: CASSPHQGQGRRYEQYF. CDR3 coding DNA: TGTGCCAGCAGCCCCCACCAAGGGCAGGGTCGGCGCTACGAGCAGTACTTC.

This clone appeared a single time. This sequence joins TRBV10-1 and TRBJ2-1, with 10 bases fitting TRBD2. This CDR3 comprises 17 residues. Germline trimming cut 0 bases from V and 6 bases from J; bases unmatched to any gene: 8. CDR1 and CDR2 (germline): WNHNN, SYGVQD (reference sequence). The DNA for the CDR3 is TGCGCCAGCAGTGAGTCCCAAAGCGGGAGGGCCCTCAATGAGCAGTTCTTC. Translating gives CASSESQSGRALNEQFF.

The chain carries TRBV3-1 (or the pseudogene TRBV3-2) and TRBJ2-7, with a weak D call TRBD2 (6 bases). CDR1 is LGHDT, CDR2 YNNKEL, per germline (reference sequence). The V end was cut by 4 bases, the J end by 2 bases, with 15 bases between. The CDR3 loop spans 15 amino acids. In DNA form, the CDR3 reads TGTGCCAGCAGCCGAGAAGGGACGGGGGCCTACGAGCAGTACTTC. This gives the protein CASSREGTGAYEQYF.

The CDR3 sequence: CASSPLFYNEQFF. CDR3 coding DNA: TGTGCCAGCAGCCCACTGTTCTACAATGAGCAGTTCTTC. The chain couples TRBV3-1 (or the pseudogene TRBV3-2) to TRBJ2-1, with D hard to call. CDR3 length: 13 residues. In germline, CDR1 is LGHDT, CDR2 YNNKEL (reference sequence). V gave up 4 bases and J gave up 3 bases, with 7 bases separating them.

This clone was picked up a small number of times. In the same sample, other DNA sequences code for this CDR3. V is TRBV30 and J is TRBJ1-1; no definite D call. The V end was cut by 2 bases, the J end by 1 base, with 5 bases between. This CDR3 contains 12 residues. Germline assignment: CDR1 GTSNPN and CDR2 SVGIG (reference sequence). CDR3 loop: CAWSPGNTEAFF. The CDR3 DNA sequence: TGTGCCTGGAGTCCAGGGAACACTGAAGCTTTCTTT. The full variable domain, in which reference TRBV30 and TRBJ1-1 provide the parts outside the CDR3, is SQTIHQWPATLVQPVGSPLSLECTVEGTSNPNLYWYRQAAGRGLQLLFYSVGIGQISSEVPQNLSASRPQDRQFILSSKKLLLSDSGFYLCAWSPGNTEAFFGQGTRLTVV.

V is TRBV30 and J is TRBJ1-2; D is ambiguous. Germline lookup yields CDR1 GTSNPN and CDR2 SVGIG (reference sequence). Trimming took 7 bases from V and 5 from J, leaving 8 bases between them. The length of the CDR3 is 10 residues. This chain's CDR3 is CALEQYGYTF. Written as DNA, the CDR3 is TGTGCCTTGGAACAGTATGGCTACACCTTC.